The TCR beta chain described here comes from a study of blood T cell repertoires in COVID-19. Study-level information: The United States, Italy and Spain supplied acute and convalescent COVID-19 samples.

In the original workflow: How many nucleated cells were present was estimated from reference gene primer amplification. The table came from immunoSEQ multiplex PCR; TCRdb's copy has only in-frame clones and leaves some out. V, J and clone size reflect that table, while D and trimming were determined from the DNA. The data show roughly 330,000 clones, around 89% seen once. Trimming pared 0 bases from V and 4 bases from J, leaving 9 bases between. Germline V gene sequence: CDR1 SQVTM, CDR2 ANQGSEA. This CDR3 has 13 amino acids. The receptor was derived from a man aged 18 to 30 who had recovered from COVID-19. This sequence joins TRBV29-1 and TRBJ1-1; maybe TRBD1 (5 bases). Sequencing was carried out using peripheral blood. CDR3 region: CSVEETAGTEAFF. In DNA, the CDR3 is TGCAGCGTTGAAGAGACAGCGGGCACTGAAGCTTTCTTT.